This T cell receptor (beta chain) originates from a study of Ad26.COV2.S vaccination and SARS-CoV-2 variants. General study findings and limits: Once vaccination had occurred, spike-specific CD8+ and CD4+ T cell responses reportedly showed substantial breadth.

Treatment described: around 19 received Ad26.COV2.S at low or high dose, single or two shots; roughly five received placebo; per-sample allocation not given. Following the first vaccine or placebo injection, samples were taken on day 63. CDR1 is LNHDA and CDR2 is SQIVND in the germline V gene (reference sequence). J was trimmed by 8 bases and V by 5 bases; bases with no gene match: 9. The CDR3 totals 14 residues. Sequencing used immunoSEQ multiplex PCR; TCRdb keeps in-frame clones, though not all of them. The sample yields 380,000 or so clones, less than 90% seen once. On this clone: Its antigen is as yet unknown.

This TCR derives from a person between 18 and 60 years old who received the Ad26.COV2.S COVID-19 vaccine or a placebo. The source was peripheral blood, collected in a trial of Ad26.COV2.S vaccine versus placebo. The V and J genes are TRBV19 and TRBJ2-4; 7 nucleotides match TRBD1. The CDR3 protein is CASSLRQGWDIQYF. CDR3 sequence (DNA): TGTGCCAGTAGTCTCAGACAGGGATGGGACATTCAGTACTTC.